The 30 T cell receptor beta chains below come from one sample, sequenced in a study of Ad26.COV2.S vaccination and SARS-CoV-2 variants. The treatment was: about 20 received Ad26.COV2.S at low or high dose, single or two shots; about 5 received placebo; per-sample allocation not given. After the first vaccine or placebo injection, samples were drawn on day 63. Only in-frame clones appear in the TCRdb table, and some are missing; sequencing was by immunoSEQ multiplex PCR. Among roughly 410,000 clones listed, about four fifths were seen once. Source: peripheral blood, taken in a trial of Ad26.COV2.S vaccine versus placebo. Every receptor here comes from a person between 18 and 59 years old who received the Ad26.COV2.S COVID-19 vaccine or a placebo.

V usage is TRBV2 and J usage is TRBJ2-3; D may correspond to TRBD1 or TRBD2 (7 bases each). Trimming pared 6 bases from V and 5 bases from J, leaving 15 bases between. The CDR3 contains 14 residues. The germline CDR1 and CDR2 sequences are SNHLY and FYNNEI. The CDR3, as DNA: TGTGCCAGCAGCGCCCAGGGGGGGAAAGATACGCAGTATTTT. Translated: CASSAQGGKDTQYF.

This rearrangement joins TRBV29-1 to TRBJ2-5; TRBD1 matches 7 bases. The CDR3 is 11 residues long. V dropped 7 bases and J dropped 2; count of bases not matched to a gene: 1. Germline V gene lookup returns CDR1 SQVTM and CDR2 ANQGSEA. CDR3 loop: CSADRQETQYF. The CDR3 DNA reads TGCAGCGCGGACAGGCAAGAGACCCAGTACTTC.

The chain couples TRBV6-5 to TRBJ2-5; no clear D. V lost 11 bases and J lost 5, with 12 bases in between. The CDR3 is 11 residues long. The V gene's germline CDR1 is MNHEY and CDR2 SVGAGI. The CDR3 spells CAVKGYETQYF. The CDR3 DNA reads TGTGCCGTGAAGGGTTATGAGACCCAGTACTTC.

The rearrangement joins TRBV6-6 to TRBJ1-5; 12 nucleotides agree with TRBD1. With 2 bases clipped from V and 5 bases from J, the junction kept 1 base outside the gene matches. The germline CDR1 and CDR2 sequences are MNHNY and SVGAGI (reference sequence). This CDR3 comprises 15 residues. The CDR3 spells CASSYGDRGHQPQHF. As DNA, the CDR3 is TGTGCCAGCAGTTACGGGGACAGGGGGCATCAGCCCCAGCATTTT.

The V gene is TRBV3-1 (or the pseudogene TRBV3-2), the J gene TRBJ1-1; D perhaps matches TRBD1 (5 bases). The CDR3 has 17 residues. The ends were cut back, 0 bases at V and 5 bases at J, with 19 bases in the middle. CDR1 and CDR2 from the germline V gene are LGHDT and YNNKEL (reference sequence). The CDR3 loop reads CASSQDTRFGARTEAFF. CDR3 coding DNA: TGTGCCAGCAGCCAAGATACCCGTTTCGGGGCGAGAACTGAAGCTTTCTTT.

This clone has just one count. The chain is built from TRBV11-3 and TRBJ2-2, with D unclear. The V and J ends lost 3 bases and 2 bases respectively, with 7 bases between them. The germline gives CDR1 SGHNT, CDR2 YENEEA. The length of the CDR3 is 14 residues. CDR3 residues: CASSFRLNTGELFF. The CDR3 region has the DNA TGTGCCAGCAGCTTTCGGCTCAACACCGGGGAGCTGTTTTTT.

The rearrangement links TRBV4-1 to TRBJ1-1; D remains unclear. This CDR3 region has 13 residues. Per the germline V gene, CDR1 is MGHRA and CDR2 is YSYEKL. V was shortened by 4 bases and J by 4 bases, with 10 bases between the two germline ends. This chain's CDR3 is CASSRLGRTEAFF. The CDR3 DNA follows: TGCGCCAGCAGCCGTCTTGGCCGCACTGAAGCTTTCTTT.

The rearrangement joins TRBV27 to TRBJ2-1; tentative D call: TRBD1 (6 bases). The CDR3 totals 16 residues. Trimming removed 5 bases at V and 0 bases at J, with 14 bases between. Germline values: CDR1 MNHEY, CDR2 SMNVEV (reference sequence). In DNA, the CDR3 is TGTGCCAGCAGTCCTCGCGGACAGAGCTCCTACAATGAGCAGTTCTTC. It is translated as CASSPRGQSSYNEQFF.

The genes are TRBV19 and TRBJ2-7, with a possible D match to TRBD2 (6 bases). This CDR3 is built from 18 residues. The V end lost 6 bases, the J end lost 3 bases, and 27 bases lay between the germline ends. Germline values: CDR1 LNHDA, CDR2 SQIVND (reference sequence). The CDR3 reads CASRSRGTSGDSVYEQYF. In DNA, the CDR3 is TGTGCCAGTAGAAGCCGCGGGACCAGTGGGGATTCGGTCTACGAGCAGTACTTC.

V and J are TRBV9 and TRBJ1-1; tentatively, D is TRBD1 (5 bases). The CDR3 is made up of 15 amino acids. Germline CDR1 reads SGDLS; CDR2 reads YYNGEE. Trimming left V 0 bases short and J 4 bases short, with 13 bases between. The CDR3 is CASSVDPGRSTEAFF. The CDR3 region has the DNA TGTGCCAGCAGCGTAGATCCAGGGAGGTCCACTGAAGCTTTCTTT.

This chain connects TRBV27 to TRBJ2-3, with D hard to call. The CDR3 contains 15 residues. CDR1 is MNHEY, CDR2 SMNVEV, per germline (reference sequence). V lost 1 base and J 4 bases, leaving 12 bases between the germline ends. CDR3 in DNA: TGTGCCAGCAGTTTATTGGGTGCCAGCCCAGATACGCAGTATTTT. Protein: CASSLLGASPDTQYF.

The chain combines TRBV12-5 with TRBJ1-2; D ambiguous. Between the trimmed V and J ends, which lost 2 bases and 8 bases, there was a span of 18 bases. CDR1 is LGHNT and CDR2 is FRNRAP in the germline V gene. This CDR3 comprises 15 residues. The DNA of the CDR3 is TGTGCTAGTGGTTTGCCCTTAGGGTCCCCGGGGGGCTACACCTTC. This codes for CASGLPLGSPGGYTF.

This rearrangement joins TRBV7-9 to TRBJ1-2; D is uncertain. Per germline, CDR1 SEHNR and CDR2 FQNEAQ (reference sequence). Trimming left V 6 bases short and J 3 bases short, with 14 bases between. The CDR3 totals 14 residues. The CDR3 DNA is TGTGCCAGCAGTCAAGGAACGGGCTACTATGGCTACACCTTC. Amino acids: CASSQGTGYYGYTF.

The chain has TRBV19 and TRBJ2-7, with TRBD2 matching over 7 bases. This CDR3 has 11 amino acids. The germline V gene encodes CDR1 LNHDA and CDR2 SQIVND (reference sequence). The junction had 6 bases not matched to a gene; V was cut back by 10 bases and J by 6 bases. The CDR3 DNA sequence: TGTGCCACCCAGGGAGGGACCGAGCAGTACTTC. Translated, it gives CATQGGTEQYF.

For the CDR3, the DNA is TGTGCCAGCAGCTTAGAGTGGGGCCCCGAGCAGTTCTTC. Encoded protein: CASSLEWGPEQFF. The chain carries TRBV11-3 and TRBJ2-1, with D perhaps matching TRBD1 (5 bases). CDR3 length: 13 residues. Germline values: CDR1 SGHNT, CDR2 YENEEA. V was clipped by 0 bases and J by 10 bases, with 10 bases between them.

The V gene is TRBV25-1, the J gene TRBJ1-4; D not resolved. Trimming removed 0 bases at V and 2 bases at J, with 4 bases between. The CDR3 covers 14 residues. Germline values: CDR1 MGHDK, CDR2 SYGVNS. CDR3 in amino acids: CASSEYNTNEKLFF. CDR3 bases: TGTGCCAGCAGTGAATATAATACTAATGAAAAACTGTTTTTT.

The rearrangement uses TRBV6-5 and TRBJ1-6, with 7 bases matching TRBD1. CDR3 length equals 15 residues. The germline V gene encodes CDR1 MNHEY and CDR2 SVGAGI. The J segment lost 7 bases and the V segment lost 8 bases, leaving 11 bases of the junction unmatched. The CDR3 is CASRPTGTVNSPLHF. CDR3 in DNA: TGTGCCAGCCGACCCACCGGGACAGTCAATTCACCCCTCCACTTT.

V is TRBV7-8 and J is TRBJ1-1, with D perhaps matching TRBD1 (5 bases). Trimming removed 5 bases from V and 4 bases from J, with 14 bases in between. The CDR3 has 14 amino acids. Germline CDR1 reads SGHVS; CDR2 reads FQNEAQ. This CDR3 reads CASSIRGDSTEAFF. In DNA form, the CDR3 reads TGTGCCAGCAGCATAAGGGGCGATAGCACTGAAGCTTTCTTT.

The chain couples TRBV30 to TRBJ2-7; no clear D. Trimming took 4 bases from V and 0 from J, leaving 7 bases between them. The CDR3 is 12 amino acids. Looked up from germline, CDR1 is GTSNPN and CDR2 is SVGIG (reference sequence). Here the CDR3 reads CAWTPGSYEQYF. CDR3 sequence (DNA): TGTGCCTGGACCCCGGGCTCCTACGAGCAGTACTTC.

V is TRBV7-9 and J is TRBJ2-5, with D unresolved. Germline V gene lookup returns CDR1 SEHNR and CDR2 FQNEAQ (reference sequence). The ends were cut back, 5 bases at V and 5 bases at J, with 9 bases in the middle. The CDR3 is made up of 12 amino acids. The CDR3 coding sequence is TGTGCCAGCAGCCACGGTCGGGAGACCCAGTACTTC. Protein product: CASSHGRETQYF.

This clone was seen more than once but under ten times. The gene calls are TRBV23-1 and TRBJ2-6, with unresolved D. TRBV23-1 is recorded as an ORF, its role being uncertain. V was trimmed by 0 bases and J by 6 bases, leaving 18 bases between them. This CDR3 has 18 residues. CDR3 amino acids: CASSQSGWNTLMANVLTF. The CDR3 DNA reads TGCGCCAGCAGTCAATCTGGGTGGAATACTCTTATGGCCAACGTCCTGACTTTC.

The V gene is TRBV7-9, the J gene TRBJ2-2; tentatively, D is TRBD2 (5 bases). The germline CDR1 and CDR2 sequences are SEHNR and FQNEAQ (reference sequence). V was clipped by 5 bases and J by 7 bases, with 14 bases between them. The length of the CDR3 is 14 residues. Here the CDR3 reads CASSPSGRNGELFF. In nucleotides, the CDR3 is TGTGCCAGCAGCCCGAGCGGACGCAACGGGGAGCTGTTTTTT.

This clone has only one observation. The genes are TRBV7-2 and TRBJ2-6; the D is unclear. V lost 5 bases and J lost 0, with 11 bases in between. CDR3 length: 16 amino acids. The germline V gene encodes CDR1 SGHTA and CDR2 FQGNSA. CDR3 DNA sequence: TGTGCCAGCAGCCCCGGCCCGGGCTCTGGGGCCAACGTCCTGACTTTC. Amino acids: CASSPGPGSGANVLTF.

This chain uses TRBV6-4 with TRBJ2-3; 12 bases fit TRBD2. This CDR3 is 15 amino acids long. The ends lost 0 bases at V and 5 bases at J; junction bases unmatched: 0. Germline V CDR1 and CDR2: MRHNA, SNTAGT. This CDR3 is CASSDSTSGGDTQYF. As DNA, the CDR3 is TGTGCCAGCAGTGACTCGACTAGCGGGGGAGATACGCAGTATTTT.

The V gene is TRBV6-5, the J gene TRBJ2-1, with 8 bases that match TRBD2. The V gene's germline CDR1 is MNHEY and CDR2 SVGAGI. This CDR3 contains 15 residues. Trimming at V came to 2 bases and at J to 7 bases, leaving 7 bases not matched to a gene. The CDR3 region is CASSYGRERGNEQFF. The CDR3 DNA reads TGTGCCAGCAGTTACGGTAGGGAGCGGGGGAATGAGCAGTTCTTC.

The genes are TRBV7-9 and TRBJ1-1; tentatively, D is TRBD1 (5 bases). V was pared by 5 bases and J by 0 bases, with 13 bases between. The germline CDR1 and CDR2 sequences are SEHNR and FQNEAQ (reference sequence). The CDR3 covers 15 residues. The CDR3 coding sequence is TGTGCCAGCAGCAGGGGCAGGGCTGTGAACACTGAAGCTTTCTTT. Its translation is CASSRGRAVNTEAFF.

J is TRBJ2-7 and V is TRBV6-5; a possible D gene is TRBD1 (6 bases). Germline CDR1 MNHEY, CDR2 SVGAGI. V gave up 4 bases and J gave up 2 bases, with 15 bases separating them. The CDR3 extends over 15 amino acids. The DNA of the CDR3 is TGTGCCAGCAGTTCTTTGGGACAACCTCCCTACGAGCAGTACTTC. Residues: CASSSLGQPPYEQYF.

The chain uses TRBV5-6 and TRBJ2-7; maybe TRBD2 (6 bases). V lost 7 bases to trimming and J lost 3 bases, with 17 bases between them. Germline V gene sequence: CDR1 SGHDT, CDR2 YYEEEE. The CDR3 has 14 amino acids. The CDR3 DNA is TGTGCCAGCGGCCCACCCGGGACTGGCTACGAGCAGTACTTC. It codes for CASGPPGTGYEQYF.

This clone was picked up one time. The V call is TRBV7-6, the J call TRBJ2-7; D not certain. V was shortened by 5 bases and J by 3 bases, with 17 bases between the two germline ends. CDR3 length equals 15 residues. The germline gives CDR1 SGHVS, CDR2 FNYEAQ. As DNA, the CDR3 is TGTGCCAGCAGCCCCGGAACATTTCAGTTCTACGAGCAGTACTTC. Translation: CASSPGTFQFYEQYF.

This clone appeared a single time. CDR3 residues: CASSLSEGNNSPLHF. CDR3 DNA sequence: TGTGCCAGCAGTTTATCGGAGGGGAACAATTCACCCCTCCACTTT. The gene calls are TRBV27 and TRBJ1-6, with a possible D match to TRBD1 (5 bases). This CDR3 region has 15 residues. V was trimmed by 0 bases and J by 7 bases, leaving 10 bases between them. Per the germline V gene, CDR1 is MNHEY and CDR2 is SMNVEV (reference sequence).